This T cell receptor (beta chain) appears in the sequencing data of a study of blood T cell repertoires in COVID-19 (TCRdb year 2020). For context, the study as a whole: Collaborator samples came from the United States, Italy and Spain and covered acute and convalescent phases of COVID-19. A freely available public database, intended as a resource for researchers studying the immune response to SARS-CoV-2, is where the repertoires were released. The samples were drawn from the first 160 participants of the ongoing ImmuneRACE study and from over 950 subjects provided by 6 global collaborators. A de-identified subject ID, COVID-19 status, age in years and sex were almost always included in the sample metadata. Deeply sampled blood TCRbeta repertoires from subjects exposed to, actively infected with, or recovered from COVID-19 were included in the dataset. HLA class I and class II types, where available, came from metadata supplied by the sample provider rather than from assay-based typing. The prospective study material was composed of cDNA or gDNA derived from T cells, B-cell-depleted T cells, or PBMCs.

Overall results and qualifications from the work: How much clinical and demographic metadata was included differed by source and by participant, and the metadata was provided uncurated.

Collaborating institutions collected whole blood in K2EDTA tubes following their own protocols. Collaborator samples were shipped for TCRbeta analysis as frozen whole blood, isolated PBMCs, or DNA extracted from either sample type. TCRbeta CDR3 regions were amplified from genomic DNA using the immunoSEQ Assay, a bias-controlled multiplex PCR. In the source study's methods: Within the assay, amplification of reference gene primers was used to estimate how many nucleated cells each sample contained. To quantify the absolute abundance of each unique TCRbeta CDR3 rearrangement, sequence reads were collapsed and filtered. Productive Simpson clonality was computed per sample as the square root of Simpson's diversity index over productive rearrangements. This is the immuneACCESS table as TCRdb keeps it, with only in-frame sequences that have V and J called. A part of the clones is gone; compared with another copy, unresolved V genes explain less than half, and the rest is unexplained. From that table come the V and J calls and clone size; the DNA was used to work out D and trimming. The sample includes 400,000 or so clones, with around 90% observed a single time. The top ten clonotypes cover 3% of the sample.

In regard to this clone: The clone's antigen remains unknown. The record has no base qualities; no much larger clone is one base away.

The germline ends are 12 bases apart after V is trimmed by 7 bases and J by 6 bases. Counted from cysteine to phenylalanine, this CDR3 has 12 amino acids. Kept here is only the CDR3 DNA, which spans 36 bases and is read in frame from base 1. CDR1 SGHAT and CDR2 FQNNGV were looked up in the germline V gene. This receptor was obtained from a human donor in a cohort sampled during active COVID-19. Rearrangement joined TRBV11-2 to TRBJ1-1, with an unclear D gene assignment. The specimen was peripheral blood. The nucleotide sequence reads as follows: TGTGCCAGCAAGAGCCAGGTCCCTGAAGCTTTCTTT. Its protein reads: CASKSQVPEAFF.